The 23 T cell receptor beta chains given below trace back to one sample, sequenced in a study of graft-versus-host responses after intestinal transplantation. Lymphocytes from graft epithelium and lamina propria were isolated. TCRdb's table, derived via immunoSEQ multiplex PCR, lists solely in-frame clones and lacks some. The table shows 15,000 to 20,000 clones, with 80% occurring only once. The source was ileum tissue, collected 95 to 110 days after intestinal transplant. All receptors come from a human patient who received an intestinal transplant, so some T cells may come from the graft donor.

The chain employs TRBV27 and TRBJ2-7, with D possibly TRBD1 on 5 matching bases. CDR1 MNHEY and CDR2 SMNVEV come from the germline V gene (reference sequence). The V end was cut by 7 bases, the J end by 5 bases, with 18 bases between. There are 14 residues in the CDR3. CDR3 region: CASTSRAGLDEQYF. CDR3 coding DNA: TGTGCCAGCACTTCAAGGGCAGGGTTGGACGAGCAGTACTTC.

This rearrangement joins TRBV28 to TRBJ2-1; TRBD2 matches 11 bases. V was clipped by 2 bases and J by 4 bases; unmatched bases: 4. This CDR3 has 16 amino acids. Germline V gene sequence: CDR1 MDHEN, CDR2 SYDVKM. The CDR3 sequence: CASSLTSGSGYNEQFF. In DNA, the CDR3 is TGTGCCAGCAGTTTAACTAGCGGGAGTGGTTACAATGAGCAGTTCTTC.

The V and J genes are TRBV5-1 and TRBJ2-1; 15 bases are shared with TRBD2. CDR1 and CDR2 from the germline V gene are SGHRS and YFSETQ. Trimming took 4 bases from V and 5 from J; bases not matched to a gene: 4. The CDR3 contains 16 residues. The CDR3 DNA reads TGCGCCAGCAGCCCGGGACTAGCGGGAGGTAACAATGAGCAGTTCTTC. Translated: CASSPGLAGGNNEQFF.

J is TRBJ2-1 and V is TRBV6-1; 7 bases line up with TRBD2. Losses at the gene ends were 4 bases for V and 10 bases for J; bases not matched to a gene: 7. The length of the CDR3 is 13 residues. CDR1 and CDR2 from the germline V gene are MNHNS and SASEGT. The CDR3 region has the DNA TGTGCCAGCAGTGTTGCGGGAGTACGCGAGCAGTTCTTC. Translated: CASSVAGVREQFF.

There are a few counts of this clone. V gene TRBV5-1 combines with J gene TRBJ2-2; 11 nucleotides align to TRBD1. Germline V gene lookup returns CDR1 SGHRS and CDR2 YFSETQ. The CDR3 has 17 amino acids. Trimming at V came to 3 bases and at J to 4 bases, leaving 8 bases not matched to a gene. The CDR3 spells CASSSTVGTGGTGELFF. CDR3 bases: TGCGCCAGCAGCTCGACCGTAGGGACAGGGGGCACCGGGGAGCTGTTTTTT.

This clone showed up just once. The chain is built from TRBV10-2 and TRBJ1-5; D remains ambiguous. The CDR3 runs 14 residues. V was clipped by 3 bases and J by 5 bases, with 11 bases between them. Germline-derived CDR1 and CDR2 are WSHSY and SAAADI. The CDR3, as DNA: TGCGCCAGCAGTGATTTACAGTCAGATCAGCCCCAGCATTTT. It is translated as CASSDLQSDQPQHF.

The chain is built from TRBV21-1 and TRBJ1-1. TRBV21-1 is classified as a pseudogene. The CDR3 is made up of 14 amino acids. This chain's CDR3 is CASSKGGSNTEAFF. Written as DNA, the CDR3 is TGTGCCAGCAGCAAAGGTGGATCGAACACTGAAGCTTTCTTT.

This clone was seen more than once but under ten times. V and J are TRBV6-6 and TRBJ2-7; 9 bases are a match to TRBD1. Germline V gives CDR1 MNHNY, CDR2 SVGAGI (reference sequence). Trimming took 5 bases from V and 2 from J; bases not matched to a gene: 1. This CDR3 has 13 residues. CDR3 region: CASSGDRAYEQYF. CDR3 in DNA: TGTGCCAGCAGTGGGGACAGGGCCTACGAGCAGTACTTC.

The chain has TRBV28 and TRBJ1-1; D is unresolved. The CDR3 runs to 15 residues. The V end lost 5 bases, the J end lost 10 bases, and 23 bases lay between the germline ends. The germline V gene encodes CDR1 MDHEN and CDR2 SYDVKM. The CDR3: CASSNRALSTLVAFF. The CDR3 DNA follows: TGTGCCAGCAGTAACCGGGCTCTTTCCACCCTCGTAGCTTTCTTT.

The V gene is TRBV4-1, the J gene TRBJ1-6; TRBD1 matches 7 bases. CDR1 and CDR2 (germline): MGHRA, YSYEKL. This CDR3 region has 15 residues. V lost 4 bases, J lost 13 bases, and 13 bases stayed unmatched. In nucleotides, the CDR3 is TGCGCCAGCAGCCGCACGGACAGGAGAGACTTTCCCCTCCACTTT. Encoded protein: CASSRTDRRDFPLHF.

V usage is TRBV7-6 and J usage is TRBJ1-1; unclear D gene. The germline V gene encodes CDR1 SGHVS and CDR2 FNYEAQ. The V end was cut by 1 base, the J end by 6 bases, with 9 bases between. The CDR3 is 13 amino acids. The CDR3, as DNA: TGTGCCAGCAGCTTAGAACTATTCGCTGAAGCTTTCTTT. Translation gives CASSLELFAEAFF.

The chain uses TRBV5-1 and TRBJ2-5, with 7 bases matching TRBD1. The last part of the DNA fits TRBJ2-7 better; the J call may be wrong. Germline assignment: CDR1 SGHRS and CDR2 YFSETQ. The CDR3 sequence is 14 residues long. This CDR3 is CASSWGQHPYEQYF. CDR3 nucleotide sequence: TGCGCCAGCAGCTGGGGACAGCACCCCTACGAGCAGTACTTC.

The chain links TRBV4-1 to TRBJ2-3; D ambiguous. The V end was cut by 4 bases, the J end by 2 bases, with 13 bases between. Germline values: CDR1 MGHRA, CDR2 YSYEKL. CDR3 length: 15 amino acids. The CDR3 region is CASSREEDYTDTQYF. The CDR3 nucleotides read TGCGCCAGCAGCCGTGAAGAGGATTACACAGATACGCAGTATTTT.

The rearrangement joins TRBV28 to TRBJ1-1; 7 bases map to TRBD1. Unmatched junction bases numbered 10, after V lost 3 bases and J lost 0 bases. Germline V gives CDR1 MDHEN, CDR2 SYDVKM. The CDR3 runs to 17 residues. CDR3 loop: CASSFYRDRPMNTEAFF. In nucleotides, the CDR3 is TGTGCCAGCAGTTTTTACCGGGACAGACCTATGAACACTGAAGCTTTCTTT.

This chain uses TRBV28 with TRBJ2-2, with 7 bases identical to TRBD1. CDR3 length: 16 residues. CDR1 and CDR2 (germline): MDHEN, SYDVKM. The ends lost 8 bases at V and 2 bases at J; junction bases unmatched: 11. The CDR3: CASFNRAGGNTGELFF. CDR3 bases: TGTGCCAGCTTCAACCGCGCAGGGGGTAACACCGGGGAGCTGTTTTTT.

The gene calls are TRBV28 and TRBJ2-5; D not certain. V dropped 2 bases and J dropped 4 bases, with 8 bases sitting between them. Per germline, CDR1 MDHEN and CDR2 SYDVKM. This CDR3 spans 13 amino acids. CDR3 protein: CASSLEFGETQYF. Written as DNA, the CDR3 is TGTGCCAGCAGTTTAGAGTTCGGAGAGACCCAGTACTTC.

This rearrangement joins TRBV7-9 to TRBJ1-2, with TRBD1 matching over 7 bases. This CDR3 has 16 amino acids. Germline CDR1 and CDR2: SEHNR and FQNEAQ (reference sequence). With 5 bases clipped from V and 6 bases from J, the junction kept 15 bases outside the gene matches. For the CDR3, the DNA is TGTGCCAGCAGCACGAACCTGAGGGCAGGGGGACATGGCTACACCTTC. Residues: CASSTNLRAGGHGYTF.

Here the CDR3 DNA reads TGTGCCAGCAGTGGTGAGAGATCCTATGGCTACACCTTC. Translating it yields CASSGERSYGYTF. The rearrangement uses TRBV6-4 and TRBJ1-2; D call uncertain. Germline CDR1 is MRHNA and CDR2 is SNTAGT. V was shortened by 4 bases and J by 4 bases, with 10 bases between the two germline ends. This CDR3 has 13 residues.

The chain couples TRBV6-5 to TRBJ2-2; D ambiguous. The CDR3 sequence is 13 residues long. The ends were cut back, 2 bases at V and 5 bases at J, with 6 bases in the middle. Germline CDR1 MNHEY, CDR2 SVGAGI. DNA for the CDR3: TGTGCCAGCAGTTACAAAAGAACCGGGGAGCTGTTTTTT. As protein: CASSYKRTGELFF.

This chain connects TRBV7-8 to TRBJ2-5; 10 nucleotides line up with TRBD2. CDR3 length: 17 residues. Germline-derived CDR1 and CDR2 are SGHVS and FQNEAQ. The ends lost 1 base at V and 5 bases at J; junction bases unmatched: 10. As DNA, the CDR3 is TGTGCCAGCAGCTTAGAGATCCCCACTAGCGGGACGGAGACCCAGTACTTC. Protein sequence: CASSLEIPTSGTETQYF.

The genes are TRBV4-1 and TRBJ2-2; the D gene is possibly TRBD2 (5 bases). From germline, CDR1 is MGHRA and CDR2 YSYEKL. V was clipped by 4 bases and J by 7 bases, with 16 bases between them. This CDR3 is 15 amino acids long. Here the CDR3 DNA reads TGCGCCAGCAGCCTAGACCCGGGGATTCGCGGGGAGCTGTTTTTT. The encoded protein is CASSLDPGIRGELFF.

The J gene is TRBJ2-7, the V gene TRBV27; a weak D match, TRBD1 (6 bases). The length of the CDR3 is 14 residues. Germline-derived CDR1 and CDR2 are MNHEY and SMNVEV (reference sequence). Trimming left V 4 bases short and J 1 base short, with 11 bases between. The CDR3: CASSSQGESYEQYF. The CDR3 DNA follows: TGTGCCAGCAGTTCACAGGGAGAATCCTACGAGCAGTACTTC.

Comments on this clone: A far more abundant clone sits one base away, making this likely a read error. The same CDR3 arises from other DNA sequences in this sample as well. The chain combines TRBV28 with TRBJ1-3, with D possibly matching TRBD1 (6 bases). CDR1 and CDR2 (germline): MDHEN, SYDVKM. V lost 7 bases, J lost 1 base, and 20 bases lay in between. The CDR3 length is 17 residues. The CDR3 sequence is CASTNRGPGTSGNTIYF. The CDR3 DNA sequence: TGTGCCAGCACAAACCGGGGGCCGGGGACTTCTGGAAACACCATATATTTT.